This T cell receptor beta chain was obtained from a study of identifying expanded T cells in peripheral blood. Study-level points and caveats: Variance in clone template counts between approximately two-week samples significantly increased with total template count across all healthy donors. Differentially abundant clones: about 1.2 between replicates, about 15 at 2 to 3 weeks, 19 at four.

During the collection period, no donor immune events like infections were recorded. Germline CDR1 MDHEN, CDR2 SYDVKM. J lost 6 bases, V lost 8 bases, and 11 bases had no gene match. The CDR3 runs 14 residues. On this clone itself: Its matching antigen is unknown.

Data came from immunoSEQ multiplex PCR; TCRdb stores just in-frame clones and leaves some out. The sample comprises about 100,000 clones, about 90% of which are singletons, and 3.9% rests with the top ten. Sequencing was carried out using blood. The source is a person aged 18-70 years in good health. The rearrangement uses TRBV28 and TRBJ1-1; 8 positions match TRBD1. Written as DNA, the CDR3 is TGTGCCAGCCGCGGACAGGGACTCGTAGCTGAAGCTTTCTTT. It translates to CASRGQGLVAEAFF.